Presented here are 28 T cell receptor beta chains from one specimen sequenced in a study of radiotherapy plus CTLA-4 blockade in lung cancer. Libraries were prepared by immunoSEQ multiplex PCR; TCRdb keeps only in-frame clonotypes and omits some of them. The sample has tens of thousands of clones; less than 85% are singletons. Specimen: peripheral blood, collected from a patient treated with radiotherapy plus ipilimumab. The source of these receptors is a human donor with non-small cell lung cancer whose response to radiotherapy plus ipilimumab could not be evaluated. Some clones in this sample may be carry-over from other donors' samples.

The chain combines TRBV5-1 with TRBJ1-4; TRBD1 is a possible D gene (5 bases). Germline loops: CDR1 SGHRS, CDR2 YFSETQ. The V end was cut by 5 bases, the J end by 2 bases, with 19 bases between. This CDR3 has 17 residues. CDR3 nucleotide sequence: TGCGCCAGCAGTACAAGGCCCGGGGGAGCCACTAATGAAAAACTGTTTTTT. This translates into CASSTRPGGATNEKLFF.

This chain links TRBV11-2 with TRBJ2-1; 8 bases map to TRBD2. Unmatched junction bases numbered 4, after V lost 3 bases and J lost 3 bases. The CDR3 has 15 residues. Germline V gives CDR1 SGHAT, CDR2 FQNNGV. The chain's CDR3 is CASSFGGGIYNEQFF. CDR3 bases: TGTGCCAGCAGCTTCGGGGGGGGGATCTACAATGAGCAGTTCTTC.

This clone appeared once. CDR3 protein: CASSLALNTEAFF. The CDR3 DNA is TGCGCCAGCAGCTTGGCCTTGAACACTGAAGCTTTCTTT. This chain connects TRBV5-1 to TRBJ1-1; D is uncertain. Germline CDR1 reads SGHRS; CDR2 reads YFSETQ. Trimming stripped 0 bases from V and 0 bases from J, with 3 bases between. CDR3 length: 13 amino acids.

V is TRBV10-2 and J is TRBJ2-7, with 11 bases lining up with TRBD1. Germline trimming cut 8 bases from V and 1 base from J; bases unmatched to any gene: 1. From germline, CDR1 is WSHSY and CDR2 SAAADI. The CDR3 loop spans 13 amino acids. CDR3 loop: CASGQGASYEQYF. CDR3 nucleotide sequence: TGCGCCAGCGGACAGGGGGCATCCTACGAGCAGTACTTC.

The chain combines TRBV9 with TRBJ2-2, with D maybe TRBD1 (5 bases). The CDR3 runs to 16 residues. The V end lost 3 bases, the J end lost 0 bases, and 12 bases lay between the germline ends. The germline CDR1 and CDR2 sequences are SGDLS and YYNGEE. CDR3: CASSAGWGPNTGELFF. The CDR3 DNA sequence: TGTGCCAGCAGCGCCGGATGGGGCCCGAACACCGGGGAGCTGTTTTTT.

This sequence joins TRBV15 and TRBJ2-1, with a weak D call TRBD1 (6 bases). The CDR3 totals 15 residues. Looked up from germline, CDR1 is LNHNV and CDR2 is YYDKDF (reference sequence). The V and J ends lost 0 bases and 8 bases respectively, with 14 bases between them. The CDR3 coding sequence is TGTGCCACCAGCAGAGATCACCCAGGGGTCCATGAGCAGTTCTTC. Its translation: CATSRDHPGVHEQFF.

V and J are TRBV18 and TRBJ1-1; D ambiguous. Trimming pared 3 bases from V and 3 bases from J, leaving 8 bases between. Germline CDR1 reads KGHSH; CDR2 reads LQKENI. The CDR3 has 13 residues. In DNA form, the CDR3 reads TGTGCCAGCTCACCTAAGCTGGACACTGAAGCTTTCTTT. It yields the protein CASSPKLDTEAFF.

The chain recombines TRBV6-6 with TRBJ2-5; 10 positions agree with TRBD2. Germline values: CDR1 MNHNY, CDR2 SVGAGI (reference sequence). V lost 2 bases, J lost 3 bases, and 6 bases stayed unmatched. The CDR3 length is 16 residues. CDR3 sequence (DNA): TGTGCCAGCAGTTACGGACTAGCGGTTGCTGAAGAGACCCAGTACTTC. Translated: CASSYGLAVAEETQYF.

The rearrangement links TRBV28 to TRBJ1-4, with TRBD1 identical over 9 bases. Germline V gene data show CDR1 as MDHEN and CDR2 as SYDVKM. With 6 bases clipped from V and 7 bases from J, the junction kept 6 bases outside the gene matches. The CDR3 extends over 14 amino acids. CDR3 sequence: CASSLTGGSEKLFF. As DNA, the CDR3 is TGTGCCAGCAGCCTTACAGGGGGCAGTGAAAAACTGTTTTTT.

The rearrangement uses TRBV9 and TRBJ2-1, with TRBD1 as a possible D gene (6 bases). CDR1 is SGDLS, CDR2 YYNGEE, per germline. Trimming shortened V by 0 bases and J by 9 bases, and 16 bases separated the two germline ends. The CDR3 runs to 15 residues. CDR3 amino acids: CASSVVGGPSFEQFF. CDR3 sequence (DNA): TGTGCCAGCAGCGTAGTTGGGGGCCCCTCGTTTGAGCAGTTCTTC.

The CDR3 is CASSWGDRSYF. As DNA, the CDR3 is TGTGCCAGCAGTTGGGGGGACAGATCCTACTTC. This chain connects TRBV2 to TRBJ2-4; D perhaps matches TRBD1 (7 bases). Germline V lookup: CDR1 SNHLY, CDR2 FYNNEI. Trimming removed 5 bases at V and 16 bases at J, with 15 bases between. The CDR3 sequence is 11 residues long.

This clone was picked up a small number of times. This chain connects TRBV19 to TRBJ2-5, with 7 bases matching TRBD2. This CDR3 contains 15 residues. Unmatched junction bases numbered 11, after V lost 5 bases and J lost 5 bases. Per the germline V gene, CDR1 is LNHDA and CDR2 is SQIVND (reference sequence). CDR3: CASSVMGGDLETQYF. DNA for the CDR3: TGTGCCAGTAGTGTGATGGGGGGGGACTTGGAGACCCAGTACTTC.

The rearrangement links TRBV2 to TRBJ1-4, with a possible D match to TRBD1 (6 bases). The V end lost 8 bases, the J end lost 2 bases, and 6 bases lay between the germline ends. Germline CDR1 and CDR2: SNHLY and FYNNEI. The length of the CDR3 is 12 residues. CDR3 residues: CASQGTNEKLFF. DNA for the CDR3: TGTGCCAGCCAGGGGACTAATGAAAAACTGTTTTTT.

DNA of the CDR3: TGTGCCAACTCGGGACAGGACTACAATGAGCAGTTCTTC. Protein sequence: CANSGQDYNEQFF. The genes are TRBV6-1 and TRBJ2-1, with 8 bases lining up with TRBD1. CDR3 length equals 13 residues. Germline CDR1 reads MNHNS; CDR2 reads SASEGT. The V and J ends lost 10 bases and 3 bases, in that order; junction bases with no gene match: 5.

This chain links TRBV10-3 with TRBJ2-7; no reliable D call. Trimming pared 0 bases from V and 2 bases from J, leaving 11 bases between. This CDR3 spans 15 amino acids. In germline, CDR1 is ENHRY, CDR2 SYGVKD. CDR3 in DNA: TGTGCCATCAGTGAGTCCCTGATTCCTACCTACGAGCAGTACTTC. Amino acid sequence: CAISESLIPTYEQYF.

The CDR3 DNA reads as TGCGCCAGCAGCTTAATACCGGGACAGGACTACGAGCAGTACTTC. Translating gives CASSLIPGQDYEQYF. J is TRBJ2-7 and V is TRBV5-1; 8 nucleotides match TRBD1. The J segment lost 3 bases and the V segment lost 2 bases, leaving 7 bases of the junction unmatched. The CDR3 is 15 amino acids. Germline loops: CDR1 SGHRS, CDR2 YFSETQ.

This clone occurred once. The chain couples TRBV19 to TRBJ1-6, with unresolved D. The germline CDR1 and CDR2 sequences are LNHDA and SQIVND (reference sequence). Trimming cost V 3 bases and J 1 base, with 13 bases left between them. The CDR3 has 17 residues. The CDR3 nucleotides are TGTGCCAGTAGTATCTGGCAGGCTGGTTCCTATAATTCACCCCTCCACTTT. Amino acids: CASSIWQAGSYNSPLHF.

This clone has just one count. The chain is built from TRBV5-4 and TRBJ2-7; 9 nucleotides align to TRBD1. CDR3 length: 16 amino acids. The junction had 8 bases not matched to a gene; V was cut back by 4 bases and J by 0 bases. Germline assignment: CDR1 SGHNT and CDR2 YYREEE (reference sequence). The CDR3 coding sequence is TGTGCCAGCAGCCTAGAACAGGGGGCGAGCTCCTACGAGCAGTACTTC. Protein product: CASSLEQGASSYEQYF.

In this sample, this clone turned up a few times. The J gene is TRBJ1-5, the V gene TRBV5-1, with 9 bases fitting TRBD1. This CDR3 spans 13 amino acids. V shed 4 bases, J shed 5 bases, and the junction held 1 base outside the gene matches. Germline loops: CDR1 SGHRS, CDR2 YFSETQ. In DNA, the CDR3 is TGCGCCAGCAGCCGGACAGGGGATCAGCCCCAGCATTTT. Amino acid sequence: CASSRTGDQPQHF.

The chain couples TRBV7-8 to TRBJ2-3; TRBD1 might be the D (6 bases). V was cut by 5 bases and J by 1 base, with 13 bases left in between. Per germline, CDR1 SGHVS and CDR2 FQNEAQ. The CDR3 sequence is 15 residues long. The CDR3 sequence is CASSPRAGGTDTQYF. As DNA, the CDR3 is TGTGCCAGCAGCCCCAGGGCAGGGGGCACAGATACGCAGTATTTT.

The chain has TRBV6-4 and TRBJ1-1; D gene unclear. The ends were cut back, 4 bases at V and 2 bases at J, with 11 bases in the middle. Germline CDR1 and CDR2: MRHNA and SNTAGT. This CDR3 has 14 residues. The CDR3 spells CASSAQRGNTEAFF. In nucleotides, the CDR3 is TGTGCCAGCAGTGCCCAACGGGGAAACACTGAAGCTTTCTTT.

This CDR3 reads CASSLEGRTADTQYF. CDR3 coding DNA: TGTGCCAGCAGCTTAGAGGGCAGGACAGCAGATACGCAGTATTTT. The chain couples TRBV7-9 to TRBJ2-3; tentatively, D is TRBD1 (6 bases). Trimming took 1 base from V and 4 from J, leaving 12 bases between them. CDR1 and CDR2 (germline): SEHNR, FQNEAQ (reference sequence). There are 15 residues in the CDR3. Full variable domain (outside the CDR3, taken from reference TRBV7-9 and TRBJ2-3): DTGVSQNPRHKITKRGQNVTFRCDPISEHNRLYWYRQTLGQGPEFLTYFQNEAQLEKSRLLSDRFSAERPKGSFSTLEIQRTEQGDSAMYLCASSLEGRTADTQYFGPGTRLTVL.

V and J are TRBV6-6 and TRBJ1-1; D not resolved. Germline loops: CDR1 MNHNY, CDR2 SVGAGI (reference sequence). The V gene lost 4 bases and the J gene lost 7 bases, with 13 bases spanning the gap. This CDR3 is 13 amino acids long. CDR3 sequence reads: CASSFLWGVEAFF. CDR3 coding DNA: TGTGCCAGCAGTTTCCTTTGGGGAGTTGAAGCTTTCTTT.

Details on this clone: A read error may produce the germline difference seen at one junction end. The chain joins TRBV7-7 to TRBJ2-3; TRBD1 agrees at 7 bases. The CDR3 runs 15 residues. The germline gives CDR1 SSHAT, CDR2 FNYEAQ (reference sequence). The CDR3 spells CASSLTGASTDTQYF. The CDR3 nucleotides read TGTGCTAGCAGCCTCACAGGGGCTAGCACAGATACGCAGTATTTT.

This clone was seen at least ten times. The chain uses TRBV28 and TRBJ2-7; TRBD1 aligns across 9 bases. With V trimmed by 3 bases and J by 3 bases, 3 bases remained unmatched. This CDR3 has 14 residues. Germline CDR1 MDHEN, CDR2 SYDVKM. The CDR3 DNA reads TGTGCCAGCAGTTTTAGGGACAGGGACTACGAGCAGTACTTC. As protein: CASSFRDRDYEQYF.

This chain joins TRBV6-5 and TRBJ1-1; 8 positions agree with TRBD1. Germline V gives CDR1 MNHEY, CDR2 SVGAGI. Unmatched junction bases numbered 5, after V lost 2 bases and J lost 3 bases. The CDR3 is 15 amino acids. The CDR3 DNA reads TGTGCCAGCAGTTACGAGGGACAGGCCTACACTGAAGCTTTCTTT. It codes for CASSYEGQAYTEAFF.

This chain links TRBV6-6 with TRBJ1-2; D not certain. CDR1 and CDR2 (germline): MNHNY, SVGAGI (reference sequence). V dropped 5 bases and J dropped 0 bases, with 4 bases sitting between them. CDR3 length: 12 residues. CDR3: CASSLSNYGYTF. CDR3 DNA: TGTGCCAGCAGTCTCTCTAACTATGGCTACACCTTC.

This chain joins TRBV19 and TRBJ1-1; 7 bases map to TRBD1. The junction had 10 bases not matched to a gene; V was cut back by 5 bases and J by 10 bases. The CDR3 contains 13 residues. CDR1 is LNHDA and CDR2 is SQIVND in the germline V gene (reference sequence). As DNA, the CDR3 is TGTGCCAGTAGTGAGGGCCCGACAGGGAGAGCTTTCTTT. This codes for CASSEGPTGRAFF.